This TCR beta chain comes out of a study of blood T cell repertoires in COVID-19. Study-wide background: Acute-phase and convalescent COVID-19 samples originated in the United States, Italy and Spain. Sources were T cells, B-cell-depleted T cells, or PBMCs; the material itself was cDNA or gDNA.

The CDR3 extends over 14 amino acids. Trimming took off 0 bases at V and 5 bases at J, with 9 bases between the two ends. Germline V gene lookup returns CDR1 SGHKS and CDR2 YYEKEE (reference sequence). There are a few counts of this clone. In the authors' workflow: Estimated nucleated cell counts came from reference gene primer amplification. Produced via immunoSEQ multiplex PCR; TCRdb's table is partial and in-frame only. That table is the source of V, J and clone size, and D and trimming were worked out from the DNA. The table lists some 210,000 clones, about nine tenths of them singletons. The receptor's source is a man aged 55 to 69 who had recovered from COVID-19. Material for sequencing was peripheral blood. The chain recombines TRBV5-5 with TRBJ1-5, with D maybe TRBD1 (5 bases). The CDR3 sequence is CASSLVAGDQPQHF. CDR3 sequence (DNA): TGTGCCAGCAGCTTGGTCGCGGGGGATCAGCCCCAGCATTTT. The entire variable domain, with the rest obtained from reference TRBV5-5 and TRBJ1-5, is as follows: DAGVTQSPTHLIKTRGQQVTLRCSPISGHKSVSWYQQVLGQGPQFIFQYYEKEERGRGNFPDRFSARQFPNYSSELNVNALLLGDSALYLCASSLVAGDQPQHFGDGTRLSIL.